These T cell receptor beta chains were read from a single sample in a study of blood T cell repertoires in COVID-19. Clones were sequenced by immunoSEQ multiplex PCR, and TCRdb holds only the in-frame ones, with some missing. The repertoire consists of roughly 34,000 clones, with around 86% occurring once and the leading ten covering about 9.5%. Sequenced input: peripheral blood. Source of these receptors: a man older than 75 with active COVID-19. CDR3s include the opening cysteine and the closing phenylalanine or tryptophan. A D gene is named only where the DNA matches it firmly. Rows give clone size only sometimes, using once, few, many, or a class for an expanded clone.

D	length	V	J	size	DNA	CDR3
-	14	TRBV28	TRBJ1-1	-	TGTGCCAGCAGTTTAAGTCGGGGGGGGACTGAAGCTTTCTTT	CASSLSRGGTEAFF
TRBD2	16	TRBV6-5	TRBJ2-2	medium-sized	TGTGCCAGCAGTTACTCTAGCGGGACGAACACCGGGGAGCTGTTTTTT	CASSYSSGTNTGELFF
-	14	TRBV27	TRBJ2-2	-	TGTGCCAGCAGTTTTAACAGGGACACCGGGGAGCTGTTTTTT	CASSFNRDTGELFF
-	14	TRBV7-8	TRBJ1-1	-	TGTGCCAGCAGCTTAGGAACAGGGATGGCTGAAGCTTTCTTT	CASSLGTGMAEAFF
-	12	TRBV29-1	TRBJ1-3	-	TGCAGCGTTGCAGTGTCTGGAAACACCATATATTTT	CSVAVSGNTIYF
-	14	TRBV24-1	TRBJ1-1	-	TGTGCCACCAGTGAGTCAGGGCTATACGCTGAAGCTTTCTTT	CATSESGLYAEAFF
-	13	TRBV5-6	TRBJ2-1	-	TGTGCCAGCAGCTTGGACAGTGACAATGAGCAGTTCTTC	CASSLDSDNEQFF
TRBD1	15	TRBV4-3	TRBJ2-7	medium-sized	TGCGCCAGCAGCCAGTCCAGGACAGGGCCCTACGAGCAGTACTTC	CASSQSRTGPYEQYF
-	14	TRBV28	TRBJ2-7	-	TGTGCCAGCAGTTTATCCAGGGGGGAAGGTTTTCAGTACTTC	CASSLSRGEGFQYF
-	13	TRBV30	TRBJ1-5	-	TGTGCCTGGAGTGTGGGGGGAAATCAGCCCCAGCATTTT	CAWSVGGNQPQHF
-	17	TRBV4-3	TRBJ2-2	-	TGCGCCAGCAGCCAAGGGCCCCGGGATGCGAACACCGGGGAGCTGTTTTTT	CASSQGPRDANTGELFF
TRBD2	16	TRBV13	TRBJ2-7	-	TGTGCCAGCAGCTTAGCCCGACTAGCGGACTCCTACGAGCAGTACTTC	CASSLARLADSYEQYF
TRBD1	13	TRBV3-1/TRBV3-2	TRBJ1-1	-	TGTGCCAGCAGCCAAGATAGGGGGCGCAGCGCTTTCTTT	CASSQDRGRSAFF
TRBD1	14	TRBV6-5	TRBJ2-7	-	TGTGCCAGCCGCAGGACAGGGGGTATAAGCGAGCAGTACTTC	CASRRTGGISEQYF
-	14	TRBV5-8	TRBJ1-2	-	TGTGCCAGCACCCGGACAGCTTCTAACTATGGCTACACCTTC	CASTRTASNYGYTF
TRBD1	16	TRBV7-9	TRBJ1-5	few	TGTGCCAGCAGCTTGTTTCGGACAGGGTGCAATCAGCCCCAGCATTTT	CASSLFRTGCNQPQHF
TRBD1	14	TRBV2	TRBJ1-1	once	TGTGCCAGCAGTGGACAGGGGGTGAACACTGAAGCTTTCTTT	CASSGQGVNTEAFF
-	11	TRBV28	TRBJ2-7	-	TGTGCCAGCAGTTTTCCCGGGAGCCAGTACTTC	CASSFPGSQYF
TRBD1	15	TRBV6-1	TRBJ1-1	few	TGTGCCAGCAGTGAAGCTGGGACAGGCCGCACTGAAGCTTTCTTT	CASSEAGTGRTEAFF
-	17	TRBV19	TRBJ2-5	-	TGTGCCAGTAGTAGTCGGGGAAAGGGAACGGGGCAAGAGACCCAGTACTTC	CASSSRGKGTGQETQYF
TRBD1	16	TRBV27	TRBJ1-6	-	TGTGCCAGCAGTTTCGTAGGGGACAGGGGTAATTCACCCCTCCACTTT	CASSFVGDRGNSPLHF
TRBD2	13	TRBV29-1	TRBJ2-1	-	TGCAGCGTTGGACTAGCGGGTCGCAATGAGCAGTTCTTC	CSVGLAGRNEQFF
-	13	TRBV4-3	TRBJ2-3	-	TGCGCCAGCAGCCCGGGTCCAACAGATACGCAGTATTTT	CASSPGPTDTQYF
TRBD2	16	TRBV7-2	TRBJ2-3	once	TGTGCCAGCAGCACGCCTGGCGGGAGACTCACAGATACGCAGTATTTT	CASSTPGGRLTDTQYF
-	16	TRBV19	TRBJ2-7	-	TGTGCCAGTATGCCCTACGAGCGGGTATACGCCTACGAGCAGTACTTC	CASMPYERVYAYEQYF
TRBD1	14	TRBV4-1	TRBJ2-7	-	TGCGCCAGCAGCCAGGGGGGACAGGGCTACGAGCAGTACTTC	CASSQGGQGYEQYF
TRBD2	15	TRBV19	TRBJ2-1	-	TGTGCCAGTATTTTTGGTAGCGGGCCCCACAATGAGCAGTTCTTC	CASIFGSGPHNEQFF
-	15	TRBV27	TRBJ1-6	-	TGTGCCAGCAGTTTCGCGGGCGCCGCCGGTCCACCCCTCCACTTT	CASSFAGAAGPPLHF
TRBD2	17	TRBV6-2/TRBV6-3	TRBJ2-2	-	TGTGCCAGCAGTTACTCCGGACTAGCGGGAGGCACCGGGGAGCTGTTTTTT	CASSYSGLAGGTGELFF
-	15	TRBV5-4	TRBJ1-1	-	TGTGCCAGCAACGTAGAGGCGGGGGCGAACACTGAAGCTTTCTTT	CASNVEAGANTEAFF
TRBD1	16	TRBV5-6	TRBJ1-4	-	TGTGCCAGCAGCTTGCCGGGCAGGGGGCCGGATGAAAAACTGTTTTTT	CASSLPGRGPDEKLFF
-	13	TRBV19	TRBJ1-5	few	TGTGCCAGTAGTCAGGGATCTGATCAGCCCCAGCATTTT	CASSQGSDQPQHF
TRBD1	15	TRBV28	TRBJ1-6	-	TGTGCCAGCAGCTCCGGGGACAGATATAATTCACCCCTCCACTTT	CASSSGDRYNSPLHF
-	12	TRBV28	TRBJ1-4	-	TGTGCCAGCAGTTTAGAGCGTGAAAAACTGTTTTTT	CASSLEREKLFF
TRBD2	18	TRBV10-3	TRBJ2-3	-	TGTGCCATCAGGGCTACTAGCGGGAGGTCGTCTAGCACAGATACGCAGTATTTT	CAIRATSGRSSSTDTQYF
-	15	TRBV6-5	TRBJ2-1	-	TGTGCCAGCAGGTCCCAGAGCGATACCTACAATGAGCAGTTCTTC	CASRSQSDTYNEQFF
TRBD1	17	TRBV6-2/TRBV6-3	TRBJ2-3	-	TGTGCCAGCAGTTACGGTCGGACAGGGGGCGCGACAGATACGCAGTATTTT	CASSYGRTGGATDTQYF
-	14	TRBV7-2	TRBJ2-1	-	TGTGCCAGCAGCCCCCAAAGCGCGATCAATGAGCAGTTCTTC	CASSPQSAINEQFF
TRBD1	14	TRBV29-1	TRBJ2-2	-	TGCAGCGCGCGGACAGGGGGAAGGTCCGGGGAGCTGTTTTTT	CSARTGGRSGELFF
-	16	TRBV6-5	TRBJ2-5	-	TGTGCCAGCAGTTCAGTGTCCTGGGCTGGCGAAGAGACCCAGTACTTC	CASSSVSWAGEETQYF
TRBD1	15	TRBV5-1	TRBJ1-2	once	TGCGCCAGCAGGACGGGACAGGGGGCGAACTATGGCTACACCTTC	CASRTGQGANYGYTF
TRBD2	18	TRBV14	TRBJ2-1	-	TGTGCCAGCAGCCCTCAACTAGCGGGAGTGGTCTACTACAATGAGCAGTTCTTC	CASSPQLAGVVYYNEQFF
TRBD1	15	TRBV6-5	TRBJ1-5	-	TGTGCCAGCAGCGTGGGACAGGGAGCGAATCAGCCCCAGCATTTT	CASSVGQGANQPQHF